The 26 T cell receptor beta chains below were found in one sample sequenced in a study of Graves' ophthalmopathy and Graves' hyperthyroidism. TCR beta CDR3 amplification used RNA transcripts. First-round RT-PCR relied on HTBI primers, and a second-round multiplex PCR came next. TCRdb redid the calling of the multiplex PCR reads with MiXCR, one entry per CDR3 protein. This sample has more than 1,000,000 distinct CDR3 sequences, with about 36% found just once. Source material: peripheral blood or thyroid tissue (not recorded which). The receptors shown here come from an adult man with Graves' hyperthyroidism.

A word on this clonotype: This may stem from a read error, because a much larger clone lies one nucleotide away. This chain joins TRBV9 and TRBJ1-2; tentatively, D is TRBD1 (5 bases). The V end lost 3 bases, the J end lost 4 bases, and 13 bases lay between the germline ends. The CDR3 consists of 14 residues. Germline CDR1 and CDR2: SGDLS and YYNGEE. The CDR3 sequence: CASSGQRRPYGYTF. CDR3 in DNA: TGTGCCAGCAGCGGACAGAGGAGACCCTATGGCTACACCTTC.

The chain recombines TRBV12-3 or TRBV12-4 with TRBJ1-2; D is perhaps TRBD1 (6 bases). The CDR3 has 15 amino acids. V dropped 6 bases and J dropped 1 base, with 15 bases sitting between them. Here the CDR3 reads CASRPQGKYNYGYTF. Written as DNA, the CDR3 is TGTGCCAGCAGGCCACAGGGAAAATATAACTATGGCTACACCTTC.

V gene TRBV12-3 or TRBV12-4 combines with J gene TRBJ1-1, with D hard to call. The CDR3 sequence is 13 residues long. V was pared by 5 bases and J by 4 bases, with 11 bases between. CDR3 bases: TGTGCCAGCAGTCCGCTACTCCGCACTGAAGCTTTCTTT. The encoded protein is CASSPLLRTEAFF.

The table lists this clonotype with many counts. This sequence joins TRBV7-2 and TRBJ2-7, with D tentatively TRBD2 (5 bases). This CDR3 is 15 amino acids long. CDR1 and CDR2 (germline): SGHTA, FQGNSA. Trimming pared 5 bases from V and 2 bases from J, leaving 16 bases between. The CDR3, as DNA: TGTGCCAGCAGCCCGGCGCGAGGGCTCGCCTACGAGCAGTACTTC. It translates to CASSPARGLAYEQYF.

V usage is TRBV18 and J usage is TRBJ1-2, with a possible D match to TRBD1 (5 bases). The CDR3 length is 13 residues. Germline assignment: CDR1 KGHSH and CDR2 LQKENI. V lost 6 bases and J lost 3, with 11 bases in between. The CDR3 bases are TGTGCCAGCTCTGAAGGGGCAGACTATGGCTACACCTTC. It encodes CASSEGADYGYTF.

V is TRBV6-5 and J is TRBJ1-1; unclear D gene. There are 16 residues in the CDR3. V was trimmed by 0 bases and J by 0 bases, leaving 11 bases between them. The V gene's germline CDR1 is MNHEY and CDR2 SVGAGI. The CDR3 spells CASSYSNFRLNTEAFF. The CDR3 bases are TGTGCCAGCAGTTACTCGAATTTTCGGTTGAACACTGAAGCTTTCTTT.

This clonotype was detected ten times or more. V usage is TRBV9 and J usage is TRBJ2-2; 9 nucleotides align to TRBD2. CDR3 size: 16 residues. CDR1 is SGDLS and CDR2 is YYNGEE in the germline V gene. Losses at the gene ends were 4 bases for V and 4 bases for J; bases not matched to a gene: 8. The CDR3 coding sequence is TGTGCCAGCAGCCGCGGGGCTAGCGGGGCCACCGGGGAGCTGTTTTTT. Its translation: CASSRGASGATGELFF.

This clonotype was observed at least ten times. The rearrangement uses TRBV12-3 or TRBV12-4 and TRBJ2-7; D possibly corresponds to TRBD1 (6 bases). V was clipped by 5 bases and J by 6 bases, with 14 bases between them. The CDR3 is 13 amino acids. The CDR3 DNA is TGTGCCAGCAGTGTACTACAGGGTGGCGAGCAGTACTTC. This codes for CASSVLQGGEQYF.

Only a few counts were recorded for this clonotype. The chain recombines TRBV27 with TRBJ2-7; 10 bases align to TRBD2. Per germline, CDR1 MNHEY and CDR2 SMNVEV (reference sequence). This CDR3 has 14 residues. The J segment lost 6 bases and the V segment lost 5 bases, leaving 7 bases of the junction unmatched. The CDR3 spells CASSDSGGSSEQYF. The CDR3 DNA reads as TGTGCCAGCAGTGATAGCGGGGGGAGTAGCGAGCAGTACTTC.

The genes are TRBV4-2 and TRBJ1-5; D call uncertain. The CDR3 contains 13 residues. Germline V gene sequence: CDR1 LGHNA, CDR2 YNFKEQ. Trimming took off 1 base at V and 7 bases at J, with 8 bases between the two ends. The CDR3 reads CASSQVLQQPQHF. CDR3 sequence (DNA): TGTGCCAGCAGCCAAGTTTTACAGCAGCCCCAGCATTTT.

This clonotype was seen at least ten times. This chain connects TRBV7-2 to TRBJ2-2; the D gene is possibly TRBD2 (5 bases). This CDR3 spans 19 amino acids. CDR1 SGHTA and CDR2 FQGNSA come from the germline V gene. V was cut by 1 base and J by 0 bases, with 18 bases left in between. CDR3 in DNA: TGTGCCAGCAGCTTAGAATTTCGGGGTTTCTATACGAACACCGGGGAGCTGTTTTTT. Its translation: CASSLEFRGFYTNTGELFF.

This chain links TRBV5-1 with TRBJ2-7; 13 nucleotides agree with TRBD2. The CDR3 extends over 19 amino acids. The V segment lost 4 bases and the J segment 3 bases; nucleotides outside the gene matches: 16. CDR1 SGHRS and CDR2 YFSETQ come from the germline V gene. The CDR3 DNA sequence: TGCGCCAGCAGCCTGGGACTAGCGGGAAAACGTCCCAATGTCTACGAGCAGTACTTC. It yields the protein CASSLGLAGKRPNVYEQYF. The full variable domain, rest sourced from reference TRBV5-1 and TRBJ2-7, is KAGVTQTPRYLIKTRGQQVTLSCSPISGHRSVSWYQQTPGQGLQFLFEYFSETQRNKGNFPGRFSGRQFSNSRSEMNVSTLELGDSALYLCASSLGLAGKRPNVYEQYFGPGTRLTVT.

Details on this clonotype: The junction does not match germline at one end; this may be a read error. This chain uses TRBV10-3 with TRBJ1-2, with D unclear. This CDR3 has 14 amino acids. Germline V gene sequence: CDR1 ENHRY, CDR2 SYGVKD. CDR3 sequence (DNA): TGTGCCAGCAGTTACCCCCCCCAGGACTATGGCTACACCTTC. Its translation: CASSYPPQDYGYTF.

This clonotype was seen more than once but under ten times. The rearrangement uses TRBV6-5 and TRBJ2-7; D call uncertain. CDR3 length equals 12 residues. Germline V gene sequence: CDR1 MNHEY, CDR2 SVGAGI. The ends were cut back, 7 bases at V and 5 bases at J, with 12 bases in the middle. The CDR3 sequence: CASKGAWNEQYF. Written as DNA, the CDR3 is TGTGCCAGCAAAGGTGCGTGGAACGAGCAGTACTTC.

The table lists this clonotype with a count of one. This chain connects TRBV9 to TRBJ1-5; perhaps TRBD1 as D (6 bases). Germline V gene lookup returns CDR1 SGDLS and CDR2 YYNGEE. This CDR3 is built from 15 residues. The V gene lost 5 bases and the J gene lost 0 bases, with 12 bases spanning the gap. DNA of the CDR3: TGTGCCAGCAGGGCCCTGACAGGTAGCAATCAGCCCCAGCATTTT. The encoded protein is CASRALTGSNQPQHF.

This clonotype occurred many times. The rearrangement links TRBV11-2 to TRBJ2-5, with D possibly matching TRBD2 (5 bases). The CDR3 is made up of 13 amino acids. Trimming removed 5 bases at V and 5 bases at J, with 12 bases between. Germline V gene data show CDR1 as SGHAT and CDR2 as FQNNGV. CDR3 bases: TGTGCCAGCAGCCCGGCCGGGGTGGAGACCCAGTACTTC. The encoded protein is CASSPAGVETQYF.

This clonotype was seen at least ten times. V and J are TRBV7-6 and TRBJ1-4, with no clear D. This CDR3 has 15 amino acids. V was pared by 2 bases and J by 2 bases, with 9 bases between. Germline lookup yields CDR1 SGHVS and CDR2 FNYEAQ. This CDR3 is CASSLFPRTNEKLFF. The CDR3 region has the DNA TGTGCCAGCAGCTTATTCCCGAGGACTAATGAAAAACTGTTTTTT.

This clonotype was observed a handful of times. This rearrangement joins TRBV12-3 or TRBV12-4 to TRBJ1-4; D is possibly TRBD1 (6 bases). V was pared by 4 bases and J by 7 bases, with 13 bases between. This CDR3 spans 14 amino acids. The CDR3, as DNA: TGTGCCAGCAGTTCACAGGGTTGGGTTGAAAAACTGTTTTTT. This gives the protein CASSSQGWVEKLFF.

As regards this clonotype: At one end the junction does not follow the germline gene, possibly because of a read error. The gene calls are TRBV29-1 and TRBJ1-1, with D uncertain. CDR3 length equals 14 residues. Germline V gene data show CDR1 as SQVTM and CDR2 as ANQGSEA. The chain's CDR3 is CAWSVTVRWTEAFF. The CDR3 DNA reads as TGTGCCTGGAGTGTAACGGTGAGGTGGACTGAAGCTTTCTTT.

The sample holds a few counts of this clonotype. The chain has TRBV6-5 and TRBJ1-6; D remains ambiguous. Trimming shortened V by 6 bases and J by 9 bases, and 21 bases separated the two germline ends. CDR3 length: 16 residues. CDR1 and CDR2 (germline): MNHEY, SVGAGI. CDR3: CASRSFPEVVSSPLHF. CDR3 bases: TGTGCCAGCAGGTCTTTTCCCGAGGTAGTCAGTTCACCCCTCCACTTT.

The CDR3 region has the DNA TGTGCCACCAGTGATCCACGAACGACAGGGACCTACGAGCAGTACTTC. Translation gives CATSDPRTTGTYEQYF. The chain combines TRBV24-1 with TRBJ2-7; 7 positions agree with TRBD1. The CDR3 is 16 residues long. Germline V gene lookup returns CDR1 KGHDR and CDR2 SFDVKD. Trimming removed 3 bases from V and 2 bases from J; junction bases left unmatched: 9.

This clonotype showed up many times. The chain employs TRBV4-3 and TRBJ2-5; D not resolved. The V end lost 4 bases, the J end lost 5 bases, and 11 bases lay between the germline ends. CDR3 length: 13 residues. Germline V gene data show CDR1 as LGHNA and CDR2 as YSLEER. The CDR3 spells CASSPYPRETQYF. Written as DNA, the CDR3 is TGCGCCAGCAGCCCATACCCGAGGGAGACCCAGTACTTC.

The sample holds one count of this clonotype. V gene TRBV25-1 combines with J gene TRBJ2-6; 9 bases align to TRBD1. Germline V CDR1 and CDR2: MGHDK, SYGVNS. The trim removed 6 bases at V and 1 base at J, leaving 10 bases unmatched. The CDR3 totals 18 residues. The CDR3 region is CASSKRDREVSGANVLTF. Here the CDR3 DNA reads TGTGCCAGCAGCAAAAGGGACAGGGAGGTGTCTGGGGCCAACGTCCTGACTTTC.

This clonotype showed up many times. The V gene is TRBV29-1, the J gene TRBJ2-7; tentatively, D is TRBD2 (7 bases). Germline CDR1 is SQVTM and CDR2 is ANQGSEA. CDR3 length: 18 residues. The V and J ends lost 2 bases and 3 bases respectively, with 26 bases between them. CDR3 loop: CSVEWLLRGRAYFYEQYF. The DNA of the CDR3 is TGCAGCGTTGAATGGTTATTGAGGGGGAGGGCATACTTCTACGAGCAGTACTTC.

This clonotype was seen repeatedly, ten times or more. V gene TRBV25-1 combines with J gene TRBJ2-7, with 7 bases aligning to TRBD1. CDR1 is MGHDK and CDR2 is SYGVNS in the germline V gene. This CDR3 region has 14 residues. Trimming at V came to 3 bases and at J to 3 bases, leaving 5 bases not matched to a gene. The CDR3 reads CASSESGQVYEQYF. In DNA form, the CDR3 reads TGTGCCAGCAGTGAGTCAGGACAGGTCTACGAGCAGTACTTC.

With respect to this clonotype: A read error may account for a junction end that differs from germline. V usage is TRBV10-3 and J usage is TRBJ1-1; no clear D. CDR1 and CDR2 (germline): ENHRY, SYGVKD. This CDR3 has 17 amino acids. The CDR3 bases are TGTGCCAGCAGTTACTCGTCACAGAAACGTGGGAACACTGAAGCTTTCTTT. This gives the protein CASSYSSQKRGNTEAFF.